Shown below are 8 T cell receptor beta chains from a single sample sequenced in a study of T cell changes during pregnancy in multiple sclerosis. Sequenced by immunoSEQ multiplex PCR; TCRdb stores in-frame clones only, minus some. The sample holds tens of thousands of clones, 80% to 95% seen once. The sample here was peripheral blood, taken in the first trimester of pregnancy. The receptors come from a female donor with multiple sclerosis, enrolled in a pregnancy study.

The chain links TRBV6-1 to TRBJ1-3; the D is unclear. The V and J ends lost 2 bases and 11 bases respectively, with 19 bases between them. The germline gives CDR1 MNHNS, CDR2 SASEGT. The CDR3 is 15 residues long. The CDR3 spells CASSESGFVGSAIYF. CDR3 coding DNA: TGTGCCAGCAGTGAAAGCGGGTTCGTGGGGTCGGCCATATATTTT.

V and J are TRBV9 and TRBJ2-7, with TRBD2 as a possible D gene (5 bases). Trimming took 0 bases from V and 6 from J, leaving 13 bases between them. Germline-derived CDR1 and CDR2 are SGDLS and YYNGEE. This CDR3 spans 14 amino acids. In DNA form, the CDR3 reads TGTGCCAGCAGCGTAGGGACTCGACCTCTCGAGCAGTACTTC. Residues: CASSVGTRPLEQYF.

The rearrangement uses TRBV7-3 and TRBJ2-7, with TRBD1 as a possible D gene (6 bases). V lost 1 base to trimming and J lost 5 bases, with 15 bases between them. There are 15 residues in the CDR3. CDR1 SGHTA and CDR2 FQGTGA come from the germline V gene. This CDR3 is CASSLIRAGVDEQYF. The CDR3 DNA is TGTGCCAGCAGCTTAATTCGGGCAGGGGTGGACGAGCAGTACTTC.

V and J are TRBV5-6 and TRBJ2-5; 9 nucleotides match TRBD2. Unmatched junction bases numbered 14, after V lost 0 bases and J lost 2 bases. Germline CDR1 reads SGHDT; CDR2 reads YYEEEE. The CDR3 spans 19 residues. The CDR3 sequence is CASSLAVDRMAGGQETQYF. CDR3 nucleotides: TGTGCCAGCAGCTTGGCCGTCGATCGTATGGCGGGGGGGCAAGAGACCCAGTACTTC. The variable domain in full, completed from reference TRBV5-6 and TRBJ2-5, reads DAGVTQSPTHLIKTRGQQVTLRCSPKSGHDTVSWYQQALGQGPQFIFQYYEEEERQRGNFPDRFSGHQFPNYSSELNVNALLLGDSALYLCASSLAVDRMAGGQETQYFGPGTRLLVL.

CDR3 region: CASSPPNGSSSYEQYF. CDR3 DNA: TGTGCCAGCAGCCCGCCCAACGGTTCAAGCTCCTACGAGCAGTACTTC. This rearrangement joins TRBV5-6 to TRBJ2-7; no reliable D call. Trimming pared 4 bases from V and 0 bases from J, leaving 17 bases between. This CDR3 has 16 residues. Germline V lookup: CDR1 SGHDT, CDR2 YYEEEE.

The J gene is TRBJ1-1, the V gene TRBV5-5, with a possible D match to TRBD1 (6 bases). The CDR3 is 13 residues long. Germline loops: CDR1 SGHKS, CDR2 YYEKEE (reference sequence). V lost 2 bases and J lost 5, with 10 bases in between. The CDR3 protein is CASSFRGGTEAFF. The CDR3 DNA reads TGTGCCAGCAGCTTTAGAGGGGGTACTGAAGCTTTCTTT. The full variable domain, its missing parts supplied by reference TRBV5-5 and TRBJ1-1, is DAGVTQSPTHLIKTRGQQVTLRCSPISGHKSVSWYQQVLGQGPQFIFQYYEKEERGRGNFPDRFSARQFPNYSSELNVNALLLGDSALYLCASSFRGGTEAFFGQGTRLTVV.

The V call is TRBV5-4, the J call TRBJ2-7; D is possibly TRBD1 (5 bases). Germline values: CDR1 SGHNT, CDR2 YYREEE (reference sequence). V was shortened by 1 base and J by 4 bases, with 6 bases between the two germline ends. The CDR3 loop spans 12 amino acids. The DNA for the CDR3 is TGTGCCAGCAGCTTGACAGGTTACGAGCAGTACTTC. This gives the protein CASSLTGYEQYF.

The count of this clone is one. The rearrangement links TRBV5-1 to TRBJ2-5, with TRBD1 matching 7 bases. The DNA end is a closer match to TRBJ2-7, so the J assignment may be wrong. Per the germline V gene, CDR1 is SGHRS and CDR2 is YFSETQ. The CDR3 has 16 amino acids. The CDR3 DNA reads as TGCGCCAGCAGCGGCACAGGGGCCCCTAGCTCCTACGAGCAGTACTTC. Its translation: CASSGTGAPSSYEQYF.